Listed below are T cell receptor beta chains from one sample, sequenced in a study of blood T cell repertoires in COVID-19. The table came from immunoSEQ multiplex PCR; TCRdb's copy has only in-frame clones and leaves some out. The sample includes fewer than 500,000 clones, around nine tenths of them seen just once. The specimen was peripheral blood. All receptors come from a woman aged 25 to 39 with acute or convalescent COVID-19. CDR3s include the opening cysteine and the closing phenylalanine or tryptophan. A D gene is named only where the DNA matches it firmly. Some rows mark clone size as missing; the rest say once, few, many or name a class of expanded clone.

V gene,D gene,clone size,CDR3 protein
TRBV30,TRBD1,.,CAWARDRELGRLYNEQFF
TRBV7-9,.,.,CASSRTLQETQYF
TRBV24-1,TRBD2,.,CATSDPSRLAGVDEQFF
TRBV30,TRBD1,.,CAWSRGTVSYNEQFF
TRBV3-1/TRBV3-2,.,.,CASSSWGDPYEQYF
TRBV6-5,TRBD1,.,CASSYRRTGRTGELFF
TRBV6-4,.,.,CATPLGRHGDEQYF
TRBV30,TRBD1,.,CAWIGRGRYTEAFF
TRBV27,.,.,CASSGSGQETQYF
TRBV18,TRBD1,.,CASSPFGAGGGEQYF
TRBV5-3,TRBD1,few,CARSRTSDRGGLHRELFF
TRBV10-1,TRBD2,once,CASHRTQRTSGGALDYEQYF
TRBV19,.,.,CASSIGPGEGQPQHF
TRBV7-8,.,.,CASSFQPRTSTNEKLFF
TRBV10-3,.,once,CAISEGGDLYGYTF